What follows are 25 T cell receptor beta chains derived from one specimen sequenced in a study of coeliac disease. Data came from immunoSEQ multiplex PCR; TCRdb stores just in-frame clones and leaves some out. The table shows approximately 9,100 clones, with around three fifths occurring only once. Sequencing was carried out using intraepithelial lymphocytes from the gut. The receptors here all came from a woman aged 60-70 years with celiac disease.

This rearrangement joins TRBV4-1 to TRBJ2-3; 7 nucleotides line up with TRBD2. Per germline, CDR1 MGHRA and CDR2 YSYEKL. This CDR3 spans 17 amino acids. V was pared by 1 base and J by 2 bases, with 9 bases of the junction left unmatched. CDR3 DNA: TGCGCCAGCAGCCAAGTCGGGGGAGGGCGTCCCACAGATACGCAGTATTTT. It codes for CASSQVGGGRPTDTQYF.

By share, this clone counts as hyperexpanded. This sequence joins TRBV4-3 and TRBJ1-1, with D possibly TRBD1 on 6 matching bases. Germline lookup yields CDR1 LGHNA and CDR2 YSLEER. V lost 5 bases and J 7 bases, leaving 17 bases between the germline ends. CDR3 length: 14 residues. CDR3 bases: TGCGCCAGCAGCGCCCGGGACACCAGGAGTGAAGCTTTCTTT. This sequence encodes CASSARDTRSEAFF.

The V call is TRBV19, the J call TRBJ2-1, with 7 bases identical to TRBD2. CDR1 LNHDA and CDR2 SQIVND come from the germline V gene (reference sequence). The CDR3 totals 14 residues. V gave up 7 bases and J gave up 3 bases; unmatched junction bases: 6. In DNA, the CDR3 is TGTGCCAGTAAGTTCCTAGCGGACTACAATGAGCAGTTCTTC. As protein: CASKFLADYNEQFF.

V and J are TRBV10-3 and TRBJ2-5; 11 bases fit TRBD1. The end of the DNA fits TRBJ2-7 better, so the J call may be wrong. Germline V gene data show CDR1 as ENHRY and CDR2 as SYGVKD. This CDR3 has 15 residues. Written as DNA, the CDR3 is TGTGCCATCAGTGAGTCAGGGACAGGGGGTAACGAGCAGTACTTC. This encodes CAISESGTGGNEQYF.

The V call is TRBV29-1, the J call TRBJ2-2; D gene ambiguous. The CDR3 has 12 residues. Germline values: CDR1 SQVTM, CDR2 ANQGSEA. Trimming stripped 4 bases from V and 3 bases from J, with 6 bases between. CDR3 region: CSVAYDTGELFF. The CDR3, as DNA: TGCAGCGTTGCCTACGACACCGGGGAGCTGTTTTTT.

The J gene is TRBJ2-1, the V gene TRBV6-5; 14 bases are shared with TRBD2. This CDR3 is 15 amino acids long. Germline V gene lookup returns CDR1 MNHEY and CDR2 SVGAGI. The V segment lost 6 bases and the J segment 6 bases; nucleotides outside the gene matches: 4. The CDR3 here is CASRPGTSGSNEQFF. The CDR3 DNA is TGTGCCAGCAGGCCCGGGACTAGCGGGAGCAATGAGCAGTTCTTC.

This chain joins TRBV18 and TRBJ2-3; 8 nucleotides agree with TRBD2. The CDR3 has 15 amino acids. CDR1 and CDR2 (germline): KGHSH, LQKENI. The trim removed 3 bases at V and 5 bases at J, leaving 7 bases unmatched. The chain's CDR3 is CASSPGGALIDTQYF. CDR3 sequence (DNA): TGTGCCAGCTCACCCGGGGGGGCCCTAATAGATACGCAGTATTTT.

V is TRBV19 and J is TRBJ2-1; 9 bases agree with TRBD2. Germline loops: CDR1 LNHDA, CDR2 SQIVND (reference sequence). This CDR3 has 15 amino acids. V was pared by 3 bases and J by 6 bases, with 6 bases of the junction left unmatched. The CDR3 protein is CASSIAREGRNEQFF. The CDR3 DNA follows: TGTGCCAGTAGTATTGCGCGGGAGGGTCGCAATGAGCAGTTCTTC. The full variable domain, with the rest looked up from reference TRBV19 and TRBJ2-1, is DGGITQSPKYLFRKEGQNVTLSCEQNLNHDAMYWYRQDPGQGLRLIYYSQIVNDFQKGDIAEGYSVSREKKESFPLTVTSAQKNPTAFYLCASSIAREGRNEQFFGPGTRLTVL.

The rearrangement joins TRBV28 to TRBJ1-4, with 8 bases fitting TRBD1. From germline, CDR1 is MDHEN and CDR2 SYDVKM. J was trimmed by 5 bases and V by 2 bases; bases with no gene match: 4. CDR3 size: 15 residues. CDR3: CASSLTGQANEKLFF. Here the CDR3 DNA reads TGTGCCAGCAGTTTAACGGGACAGGCGAATGAAAAACTGTTTTTT. Full variable domain (rest looked up from reference TRBV28 and TRBJ1-4): DVKVTQSSRYLVKRTGEKVFLECVQDMDHENMFWYRQDPGLGLRLIYFSYDVKMKEKGDIPEGYSVSREKKERFSLILESASTNQTSMYLCASSLTGQANEKLFFGSGTQLSVL.

The V and J genes are TRBV7-2 and TRBJ2-1; 7 positions match TRBD2. From germline, CDR1 is SGHTA and CDR2 FQGNSA. CDR3 size: 12 residues. V was clipped by 5 bases and J by 10 bases; unmatched bases: 5. The CDR3 nucleotides read TGTGCCAGCAGCAAGCTAGCGGCCGAGCAGTTCTTC. This encodes CASSKLAAEQFF.

This chain joins TRBV29-1 and TRBJ1-5, with a possible D match to TRBD1 (6 bases). This CDR3 region has 17 residues. The germline V and J ends were trimmed by 8 bases and 1 base, with 24 bases remaining between them. Germline lookup yields CDR1 SQVTM and CDR2 ANQGSEA. The chain's CDR3 is CSPLSGGPGRSNQPQHF. The CDR3 region has the DNA TGCAGCCCCCTTAGCGGGGGCCCCGGTAGGAGCAATCAGCCCCAGCATTTT.

The chain uses TRBV2 and TRBJ1-1; D is unclear. V gave up 6 bases and J gave up 3 bases, with 5 bases separating them. In germline, CDR1 is SNHLY, CDR2 FYNNEI. The CDR3 covers 11 residues. In DNA, the CDR3 is TGTGCCAGCAGCCGGGACACTGAAGCTTTCTTT. This codes for CASSRDTEAFF. Together with reference TRBV2 and TRBJ1-1, the CDR3 gives the full variable domain: EPEVTQTPSHQVTQMGQEVILRCVPISNHLYFYWYRQILGQKVEFLVSFYNNEISEKSEIFDDQFSVERPDGSNFTLKIRSTKLEDSAMYFCASSRDTEAFFGQGTRLTVV.

The rearrangement links TRBV9 to TRBJ2-1; TRBD1 might be the D (7 bases). V was shortened by 0 bases and J by 7 bases, with 14 bases between the two germline ends. Per the germline V gene, CDR1 is SGDLS and CDR2 is YYNGEE. CDR3 length: 15 residues. The CDR3 DNA sequence: TGTGCCAGCAGCGTAGTTGGACAGGCGGGAAATGAGCAGTTCTTC. Protein sequence: CASSVVGQAGNEQFF.

Only a few counts were recorded for this clone. V and J are TRBV6-5 and TRBJ1-5; the D gene is possibly TRBD1 (5 bases). Germline CDR1 and CDR2: MNHEY and SVGAGI. The CDR3 spans 15 residues. Trimming stripped 5 bases from V and 0 bases from J, with 11 bases between. This chain's CDR3 is CASSPDSYSNQPQHF. The CDR3 DNA sequence: TGTGCCAGCAGTCCCGACAGTTATAGCAATCAGCCCCAGCATTTT.

This clone was counted a single time. The chain uses TRBV5-4 and TRBJ2-7, with a tentative D call TRBD1 (6 bases). CDR3 size: 16 residues. The V end lost 4 bases, the J end lost 5 bases, and 22 bases lay between the germline ends. Germline CDR1 and CDR2: SGHNT and YYREEE (reference sequence). CDR3 in amino acids: CASSPGGQSASDEQYF. The CDR3 nucleotides are TGTGCCAGCAGCCCAGGTGGACAGTCAGCTTCGGACGAGCAGTACTTC.

J is TRBJ1-4 and V is TRBV5-1; D gene uncertain. V was pared by 4 bases and J by 0 bases, with 16 bases between. In germline, CDR1 is SGHRS, CDR2 YFSETQ. The CDR3 consists of 17 residues. The CDR3 here is CASSLGYNFATNEKLFF. The CDR3, as DNA: TGCGCCAGCAGCCTGGGTTATAACTTTGCAACTAATGAAAAACTGTTTTTT.

The chain has TRBV9 and TRBJ2-1; D not certain. The CDR3 spans 15 residues. V was cut by 1 base and J by 0 bases, with 8 bases left in between. The germline CDR1 and CDR2 sequences are SGDLS and YYNGEE. The CDR3 region is CASSVQFDSYNEQFF. The CDR3 region has the DNA TGTGCCAGCAGCGTACAGTTTGACTCCTACAATGAGCAGTTCTTC. Using reference TRBV9 and TRBJ2-1 for the parts outside the CDR3, the full variable domain is DSGVTQTPKHLITATGQRVTLRCSPRSGDLSVYWYQQSLDQGLQFLIQYYNGEERAKGNILERFSAQQFPDLHSELNLSSLELGDSALYFCASSVQFDSYNEQFFGPGTRLTVL.

The rearrangement joins TRBV15 to TRBJ2-7, with 10 nucleotides matching TRBD2. The CDR3 loop spans 16 amino acids. In germline, CDR1 is LNHNV, CDR2 YYDKDF (reference sequence). Trimming removed 4 bases from V and 1 base from J; junction bases left unmatched: 7. In DNA, the CDR3 is TGTGCCACCAGCAACCCTAGCGGGAGTGGGTCCTACGAGCAGTACTTC. Protein product: CATSNPSGSGSYEQYF.

This chain uses TRBV7-9 with TRBJ2-2; possibly TRBD2 for D (6 bases). The ends were cut back, 2 bases at V and 7 bases at J, with 17 bases in the middle. This CDR3 spans 16 amino acids. Germline V gene sequence: CDR1 SEHNR, CDR2 FQNEAQ (reference sequence). CDR3 bases: TGTGCCAGCAGCTTATGGGATCCGGGGGAGCACGGGGAGCTGTTTTTT. This codes for CASSLWDPGEHGELFF.

Within the sample, this clone is medium-sized (0.01 to 0.1%). V usage is TRBV30 and J usage is TRBJ1-1, with D unresolved. Germline assignment: CDR1 GTSNPN and CDR2 SVGIG (reference sequence). Trimming took off 1 base at V and 3 bases at J, with 9 bases between the two ends. This CDR3 comprises 13 residues. The DNA for the CDR3 is TGTGCCTGGAGTGGGGCAGCGGACACTGAAGCTTTCTTT. As protein: CAWSGAADTEAFF.

V usage is TRBV7-6 and J usage is TRBJ1-2; D may be TRBD1 (5 bases). This CDR3 is built from 12 residues. CDR1 is SGHVS, CDR2 FNYEAQ, per germline. With 3 bases removed from V and 6 bases from J, the gap between germline ends came to 8 bases. Here the CDR3 reads CASSLAGNGYTF. Written as DNA, the CDR3 is TGTGCCAGCAGCTTGGCAGGGAATGGCTACACCTTC.

The chain carries TRBV6-5 and TRBJ2-2; 9 bases are a match to TRBD2. The V gene's germline CDR1 is MNHEY and CDR2 SVGAGI. J lost 3 bases, V lost 5 bases, and 1 base had no gene match. The CDR3 covers 14 residues. The CDR3 reads CASSAGGDTGELFF. The CDR3 DNA sequence: TGTGCCAGCAGTGCGGGGGGGGACACCGGGGAGCTGTTTTTT.

The gene calls are TRBV9 and TRBJ2-7; TRBD2 is a possible D gene (7 bases). Germline V gene lookup returns CDR1 SGDLS and CDR2 YYNGEE. V lost 2 bases and J 5 bases, leaving 20 bases between the germline ends. The CDR3 is made up of 16 amino acids. The CDR3 DNA is TGTGCCAGCAGCGTCGATGCGGGGGCCATTGGCCACGAGCAGTACTTC. This gives the protein CASSVDAGAIGHEQYF.

V and J are TRBV4-1 and TRBJ2-1, with TRBD2 matching 16 bases. The CDR3 contains 17 residues. J gave up 8 bases and V 3 bases, and 7 bases lay outside the gene matches. In germline, CDR1 is MGHRA, CDR2 YSYEKL. The CDR3, as DNA: TGCGCCAGCAGCCACGGATCCGGGACTAGCGGGAGGGATGAGCAGTTCTTC. It codes for CASSHGSGTSGRDEQFF.

This clone was seen more than once but under ten times. The rearrangement joins TRBV15 to TRBJ2-7; 7 bases map to TRBD1. The ends lost 4 bases at V and 0 bases at J; junction bases unmatched: 6. Per germline, CDR1 LNHNV and CDR2 YYDKDF (reference sequence). There are 15 residues in the CDR3. CDR3 region: CATSTDRVPSYEQYF. CDR3 nucleotides: TGTGCCACCAGCACCGACAGGGTACCCTCCTACGAGCAGTACTTC. Supplemented by reference TRBV15 and TRBJ2-7, the full variable domain reads DAMVIQNPRYQVTQFGKPVTLSCSQTLNHNVMYWYQQKSSQAPKLLFHYYDKDFNNEADTPDNFQSRRPNTSFCFLDIRSPGLGDTAMYLCATSTDRVPSYEQYFGPGTRLTVT.